The clone carrying this TCR beta chain was counted once. This sample is part of a study of blood T cell repertoires in COVID-19. Patients at the Seattle site were enrolled during active infection and followed longitudinally. Original data processing: Estimation of nucleated cell counts was performed using reference gene primer amplification. The assay was immunoSEQ multiplex PCR, and TCRdb's table has in-frame clones only and misses some. V and J calls and clone size are those listed in that table; D and trimming were worked out from the DNA. The table records approximately 180,000 clones, over 75% of them present only once. This TCR came from an older person with COVID-19, enrolled during active disease. The specimen sequenced was peripheral blood.

CDR3: CASSTDRVIRNTEAFF. The DNA of the CDR3 is TGTGCCAGTAGTACGGACAGGGTAATTCGGAACACTGAAGCTTTCTTT. The gene calls are TRBV19 and TRBJ1-1, with TRBD1 matching 8 bases. V dropped 4 bases and J dropped 1; count of bases not matched to a gene: 8. Germline lookup yields CDR1 LNHDA and CDR2 SQIVND (reference sequence). The CDR3 is made up of 16 amino acids.